Listed below are T cell receptor beta chains from one sample, sequenced in a study of cytomegalovirus exposure and HLA in healthy donors. TCRdb's copy holds only in-frame clones and misses some; the assay was immunoSEQ multiplex PCR. The sample lists about 130,000 clones, approximately 88% occurring once. Sequencing was done on a sample of PBMCs. The receptors derive from a woman aged 18-29 years in good health and CMV-seronegative. Each CDR3 is given with its conserved first and last residue. D genes are given only for firm matches. Clone size appears in some rows only: once, few, many, or a class for an expanded clone.

V gene,D gene,clone size,J gene,CDR3 protein,CDR3 DNA
TRBV7-2,TRBD2,NA,TRBJ2-1,CARAPWLAVDEQFF,TGTGCCAGAGCCCCCTGGCTAGCGGTAGATGAGCAGTTCTTC
TRBV4-2,NA,NA,TRBJ2-3,CASSQEPDTQYF,TGTGCCAGCAGCCAGGAGCCAGATACGCAGTATTTT
TRBV11-2,TRBD2,NA,TRBJ2-1,CASLSGLAINNEQFF,TGTGCCAGCCTTTCTGGACTAGCGATAAACAATGAGCAGTTCTTC
TRBV6-5,NA,NA,TRBJ1-2,CASSYGGANGYTF,TGTGCCAGCAGTTACGGTGGGGCCAATGGCTACACCTTC
TRBV7-2,TRBD2,NA,TRBJ2-7,CASSVGREGQEQYF,TGTGCCAGCAGCGTGGGGCGGGAGGGCCAAGAGCAGTACTTC
TRBV28,NA,NA,TRBJ2-3,CASSATRMGTDTQYF,TGTGCCAGCAGTGCGACTCGGATGGGCACAGATACGCAGTATTTT
TRBV13,TRBD1,NA,TRBJ2-7,CASSPSSGDRVYEQYF,TGTGCCAGCAGCCCATCCTCGGGGGACAGGGTCTACGAGCAGTACTTC
TRBV6-1,NA,once,TRBJ2-7,CASRAGLGSYEQYF,TGTGCCAGCAGGGCAGGGTTGGGGTCCTACGAGCAGTACTTC
TRBV11-2,TRBD2,NA,TRBJ2-4,CASSKQPGGGQNIQYF,TGTGCCAGCAGCAAACAACCGGGCGGGGGGCAGAACATTCAGTACTTC
TRBV28,NA,NA,TRBJ2-2,CASRDAGVTNTGELFF,TGTGCCAGCAGAGACGCAGGGGTGACGAACACCGGGGAGCTGTTTTTT
TRBV29-1,TRBD2,NA,TRBJ2-3,CSVETSGSGVWMDTQYF,TGCAGCGTTGAAACTAGCGGGAGCGGAGTGTGGATGGATACGCAGTATTTT
TRBV5-1,NA,NA,TRBJ2-2,CAGRADANTGELFF,TGCGCCGGGAGAGCGGACGCGAACACCGGGGAGCTGTTTTTT
TRBV6-5,TRBD1,NA,TRBJ2-1,CASSFRQGSEQFF,TGTGCCAGCAGTTTTAGACAGGGAAGTGAGCAGTTCTTC
TRBV28,TRBD2,NA,TRBJ2-1,CASSFRTRGNEQFF,TGTGCCAGCAGTTTTAGGACTAGAGGTAATGAGCAGTTCTTC
TRBV28,NA,NA,TRBJ2-7,CASSSHGQGLYEQYF,TGTGCCAGCAGTTCGCATGGACAGGGACTATACGAGCAGTACTTC
TRBV11-2,TRBD2,NA,TRBJ2-1,CASSLVPSGSYNEQFF,TGTGCCAGCAGCTTAGTTCCTAGCGGCTCCTACAATGAGCAGTTCTTC
TRBV28,TRBD2,NA,TRBJ2-5,CASSPRLAGVLETQYF,TGTGCCAGCAGTCCAAGACTAGCGGGAGTTCTGGAGACCCAGTACTTC
TRBV11-3,TRBD2,NA,TRBJ2-7,CASSLGTRLASSYEQYF,TGTGCCAGCAGCTTAGGGACGCGACTAGCGAGCTCCTACGAGCAGTACTTC
TRBV5-6,TRBD2,NA,TRBJ2-2,CASSFRLAGVNTGELFF,TGTGCCAGCAGCTTCCGATTAGCGGGAGTGAACACCGGGGAGCTGTTTTTT
TRBV5-6,TRBD2,NA,TRBJ2-7,CASSLTIKTSGYEQYF,TGTGCCAGCAGCTTAACAATAAAGACTAGCGGCTACGAGCAGTACTTC
TRBV4-1,TRBD1,NA,TRBJ2-3,CASSQPPGTGTIYTDTQYF,TGCGCCAGCAGTCAACCCCCCGGGACAGGGACGATTTACACAGATACGCAGTATTTT
TRBV29-1,TRBD1,NA,TRBJ1-2,CSVVTPGQGDGYTF,TGCAGCGTTGTTACCCCGGGACAGGGGGATGGCTACACCTTC
TRBV19,TRBD2,NA,TRBJ2-3,CASSIRAGADTQYF,TGTGCCAGTAGTATCCGAGCGGGAGCAGATACGCAGTATTTT
TRBV30,TRBD2,NA,TRBJ2-7,CAWAPGTSLYEQYF,TGTGCCTGGGCCCCCGGGACTAGCCTCTACGAGCAGTACTTC
TRBV11-3,TRBD1,NA,TRBJ1-1,CASSLGQGAEAFF,TGTGCCAGCAGCTTAGGACAGGGTGCGGAAGCTTTCTTT
TRBV5-4,NA,few,TRBJ2-3,CASTSDGVSTDTQYF,TGTGCCAGCACCTCAGACGGAGTTAGCACAGATACGCAGTATTTT
TRBV7-9,NA,NA,TRBJ2-2,CASSTSTGELFF,TGTGCCAGCAGCACTAGCACCGGGGAGCTGTTTTTT
TRBV20-1,NA,once,TRBJ2-1,CSAARGEQFF,TGCAGTGCGGCCCGGGGGGAGCAGTTCTTC
TRBV9,NA,NA,TRBJ1-1,CASSVAPGPIEAFF,TGTGCCAGCAGCGTAGCACCAGGGCCCATTGAAGCTTTCTTT
TRBV30,TRBD1,NA,TRBJ2-1,CAWNQGQGDEQFF,TGTGCCTGGAACCAGGGACAGGGTGATGAGCAGTTCTTC
TRBV7-9,TRBD2,NA,TRBJ2-7,CASSFSAGLAGAYEQYF,TGTGCCAGCAGCTTTTCGGCCGGACTAGCGGGAGCCTACGAGCAGTACTTC
TRBV13,TRBD1,NA,TRBJ1-4,CASSKGQGRTNEKLFF,TGTGCCAGCAGCAAGGGACAGGGGAGGACTAATGAAAAACTGTTTTTT
TRBV7-9,TRBD2,NA,TRBJ2-1,CASSFEIAGISSYNEQFF,TGTGCCAGCAGCTTTGAGATAGCGGGAATTAGCTCCTACAATGAGCAGTTCTTC
TRBV30,NA,NA,TRBJ2-1,CAWSGGYNEQFF,TGTGCCTGGAGTGGAGGATACAATGAGCAGTTCTTC
TRBV4-1,TRBD2,NA,TRBJ2-5,CASSQNMGGKFARETQYF,TGCGCCAGCAGCCAAAACATGGGGGGGAAATTTGCCCGAGAGACCCAGTACTTC
TRBV29-1,NA,NA,TRBJ1-1,CSVTGVNTEAFF,TGCAGCGTGACAGGAGTGAACACTGAAGCTTTCTTT
TRBV2,NA,NA,TRBJ1-3,CASEILSGNTIYF,TGTGCCAGCGAGATCCTCTCTGGAAACACCATATATTTT
TRBV4-2,NA,NA,TRBJ2-7,CATRDKAYEQYF,TGTGCCACCCGGGACAAAGCCTACGAGCAGTACTTC
TRBV5-4,NA,NA,TRBJ2-7,CASSLGPLEEQYF,TGTGCCAGCAGCTTGGGCCCGTTGGAGGAGCAGTACTTC
TRBV10-1,NA,NA,TRBJ1-2,CASSEDTDTNYGYTF,TGCGCCAGCAGTGAAGACACCGACACTAACTATGGCTACACCTTC
TRBV5-5,TRBD1,NA,TRBJ2-5,CASSPGTGGVQETQYF,TGTGCCAGCAGCCCGGGGACAGGGGGGGTACAAGAGACCCAGTACTTC
TRBV2,NA,NA,TRBJ1-3,CASSEGGGSGNTIYF,TGTGCCAGCAGTGAAGGGGGGGGCTCTGGAAACACCATATATTTT
TRBV9,NA,few,TRBJ1-2,CASSVGRGAVGGYTF,TGTGCCAGCAGCGTAGGAAGGGGCGCGGTGGGTGGCTACACCTTC
TRBV9,NA,NA,TRBJ2-5,CASSVESGAGETQYF,TGTGCCAGCAGCGTAGAGTCGGGAGCTGGGGAGACCCAGTACTTC
TRBV10-3,NA,NA,TRBJ1-1,CAISAGGNTEAFF,TGTGCCATCAGTGCCGGCGGGAACACTGAAGCTTTCTTT